This TCR beta chain was sequenced during a study of T-cell memory formation after mild COVID-19. Study results and limitations: Shrinking CD4+ clones resided mostly in CM and EM, and CD8+ ones in EMRA. A second wave of clones peaked on day 37, and their SARS-CoV-2 specificity went unconfirmed.

TCRdb itself ran the 5' RACE reads through MiXCR, one entry per CDR3 protein. The sample contains 550,000 to 600,000 distinct CDR3 sequences, about a fifth of which appear only once. This clonotype was counted a few times. What it binds is not known. The germline V and J ends were trimmed by 10 bases and 7 bases, with 14 bases remaining between them. CDR3 size: 13 residues. Germline V lookup: CDR1 MNHEY, CDR2 SMNVEV (reference sequence). This clonotype originated in an adult woman who had mild COVID-19 (a few samples of this study predate the infection). Cell type and time point are not known. Sequences were obtained from PBMCs or a T cell subset sorted from them (not recorded which). This chain joins TRBV27 and TRBJ1-6; tentatively, D is TRBD1 (6 bases). CDR3 nucleotide sequence: TGTGCCACCCATCGGACAGTAAATTCACCCCTCCACTTT. Translating gives CATHRTVNSPLHF.